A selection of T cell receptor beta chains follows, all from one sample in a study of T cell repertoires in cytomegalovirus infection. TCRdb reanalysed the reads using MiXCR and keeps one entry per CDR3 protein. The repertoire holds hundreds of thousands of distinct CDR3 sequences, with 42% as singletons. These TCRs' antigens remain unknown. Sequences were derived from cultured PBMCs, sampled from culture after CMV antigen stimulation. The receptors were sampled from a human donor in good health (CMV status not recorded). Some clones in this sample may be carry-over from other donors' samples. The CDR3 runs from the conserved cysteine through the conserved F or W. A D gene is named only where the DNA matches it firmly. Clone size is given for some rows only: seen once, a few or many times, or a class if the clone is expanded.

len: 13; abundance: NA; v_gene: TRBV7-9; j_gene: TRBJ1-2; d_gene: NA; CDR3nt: TGTGCCAGCAGCATGGGACCGGAGGGGGGCTACACCTTC; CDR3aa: CASSMGPEGGYTF
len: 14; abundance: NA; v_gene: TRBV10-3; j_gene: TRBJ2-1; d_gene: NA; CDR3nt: TGTGCCATCAAACCGGGACTGGAGGCCCATGAGCAGTTCTTC; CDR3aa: CAIKPGLEAHEQFF
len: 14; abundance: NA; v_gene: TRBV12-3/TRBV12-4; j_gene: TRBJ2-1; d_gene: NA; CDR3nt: TGTGCCAGCAGTTCAACGACAGGAGACAATGAGCAGTTCTTC; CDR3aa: CASSSTTGDNEQFF
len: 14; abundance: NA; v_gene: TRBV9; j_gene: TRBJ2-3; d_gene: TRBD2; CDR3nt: TGTGCCAGCAGCGTGAGCGGGAGAGGGGATACGCAGTATTTT; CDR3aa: CASSVSGRGDTQYF
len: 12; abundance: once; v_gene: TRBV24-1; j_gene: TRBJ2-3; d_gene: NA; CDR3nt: TGTGCCACCAGTGATTTGTCGAATACGCAGTATTTT; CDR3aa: CATSDLSNTQYF
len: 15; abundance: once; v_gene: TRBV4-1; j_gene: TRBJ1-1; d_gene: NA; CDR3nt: TGTGCCAGCAGCCAAGAGCCGGACACTTACACTGAAGCTTTCTTT; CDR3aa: CASSQEPDTYTEAFF
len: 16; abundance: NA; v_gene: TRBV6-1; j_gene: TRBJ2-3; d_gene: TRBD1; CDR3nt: TGTGCCAGCAGTGAGCCGGACAGGCGCTACACAGATACGCAGTATTTT; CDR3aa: CASSEPDRRYTDTQYF
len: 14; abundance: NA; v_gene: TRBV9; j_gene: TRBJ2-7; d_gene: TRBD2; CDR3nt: TGTGCCAGCAGCGTAGAGGACGGGGGGGCCCAGCAGTACTTC; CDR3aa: CASSVEDGGAQQYF
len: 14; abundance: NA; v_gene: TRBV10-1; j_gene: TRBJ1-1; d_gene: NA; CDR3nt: TGCGCCAGCAGTGCCCAGGATACGAACACTGAAGCTTTCTTT; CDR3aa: CASSAQDTNTEAFF
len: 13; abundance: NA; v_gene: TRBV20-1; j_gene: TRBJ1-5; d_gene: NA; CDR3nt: TGCAGTGCTAGAGGCAGGGGTGGGCAGCCCCAGCATTTT; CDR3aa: CSARGRGGQPQHF
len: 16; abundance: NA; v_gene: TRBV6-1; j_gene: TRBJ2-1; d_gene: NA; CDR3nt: TGTGCCAGCAGTGAACTGGGACTGTTTCCCTACAATGAGCAGTTCTTC; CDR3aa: CASSELGLFPYNEQFF
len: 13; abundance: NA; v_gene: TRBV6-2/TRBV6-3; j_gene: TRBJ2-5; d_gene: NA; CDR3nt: TGTGCCAGCAGGAACAGGCGTCAAGAGACCCAGTACTTC; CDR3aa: CASRNRRQETQYF